What follows are 17 T cell receptor beta chains derived from one specimen sequenced in a study of cytomegalovirus exposure and HLA in healthy donors. Vbeta (60) and Jbeta (13) primers were used in the PCR. Clones were read by immunoSEQ multiplex PCR, and TCRdb kept only the in-frame ones, dropping some. This sample has about 150,000 clones, with roughly 73% found just once. Material for sequencing was PBMCs. Receptors originate from a man between 18 and 35 years old in good health and CMV-seropositive.

The chain uses TRBV28 and TRBJ1-2, with D uncertain. CDR3 length equals 12 residues. V lost 3 bases to trimming and J lost 8 bases, with 10 bases between them. CDR1 is MDHEN and CDR2 is SYDVKM in the germline V gene. CDR3 sequence: CASSFPAAGYTF. CDR3 bases: TGTGCCAGCAGTTTCCCGGCGGCCGGCTACACCTTC.

The gene calls are TRBV28 and TRBJ2-7; 11 bases fit TRBD2. The V segment lost 3 bases and the J segment 11 bases; nucleotides outside the gene matches: 3. The CDR3 covers 12 residues. Germline V CDR1 and CDR2: MDHEN, SYDVKM. CDR3 protein: CASSFLAGGEYF. The CDR3 nucleotides read TGTGCCAGCAGTTTCTTAGCGGGAGGGGAGTACTTC.

This chain links TRBV19 with TRBJ2-4; 7 nucleotides align to TRBD2. The CDR3 is 17 residues long. V gave up 4 bases and J gave up 2 bases; unmatched junction bases: 11. Germline-derived CDR1 and CDR2 are LNHDA and SQIVND (reference sequence). The CDR3 DNA is TGTGCCAGTAGTAATCTGGGCGGGAGTGGTACCAAAAACATTCAGTACTTC. Residues: CASSNLGGSGTKNIQYF.

The J gene is TRBJ2-7, the V gene TRBV28; 7 bases fit TRBD2. Germline CDR1 reads MDHEN; CDR2 reads SYDVKM. Germline trimming cut 6 bases from V and 2 bases from J; bases unmatched to any gene: 4. The CDR3 is 13 amino acids. This chain's CDR3 is CASRLAPTYEQYF. DNA of the CDR3: TGTGCCAGCAGACTAGCGCCGACCTACGAGCAGTACTTC.

The chain links TRBV30 to TRBJ2-7, with 8 positions matching TRBD2. The junction had 5 bases not matched to a gene; V was cut back by 3 bases and J by 1 base. CDR3 size: 14 residues. Germline CDR1 GTSNPN, CDR2 SVGIG (reference sequence). The CDR3 spells CAWRPREASYEQYF. In DNA form, the CDR3 reads TGTGCCTGGAGGCCGCGGGAGGCTTCCTACGAGCAGTACTTC. Drawing the rest from reference TRBV30 and TRBJ2-7, the complete variable domain is SQTIHQWPATLVQPVGSPLSLECTVEGTSNPNLYWYRQAAGRGLQLLFYSVGIGQISSEVPQNLSASRPQDRQFILSSKKLLLSDSGFYLCAWRPREASYEQYFGPGTRLTVT.

The chain carries TRBV5-4 and TRBJ1-4, with TRBD1 matching over 8 bases. Germline V gene data show CDR1 as SGHNT and CDR2 as YYREEE (reference sequence). V gave up 1 base and J gave up 8 bases; unmatched junction bases: 7. The CDR3 contains 15 residues. This CDR3 reads CASSLFLAGGEKLFF. The CDR3 DNA reads as TGTGCCAGCAGCTTGTTTCTGGCAGGGGGCGAAAAACTGTTTTTT.

This chain joins TRBV29-1 and TRBJ1-1; TRBD1 matches at 9 bases. CDR3 size: 13 residues. Per germline, CDR1 SQVTM and CDR2 ANQGSEA. V lost 6 bases and J lost 4; bases outside the gene matches: 6. CDR3 protein: CSVAMTGGTEAFF. CDR3 nucleotide sequence: TGCAGCGTAGCTATGACAGGGGGCACTGAAGCTTTCTTT.

CDR3 sequence (DNA): TGTGCCAGCAGCGTCGGTACCTCTAGCGGGAGAAACACCGGGGAGCTGTTTTTT. Protein sequence: CASSVGTSSGRNTGELFF. V usage is TRBV9 and J usage is TRBJ2-2, with 10 bases fitting TRBD2. The CDR3 sequence is 18 residues long. The V gene end was trimmed by 2 bases and the J gene end by 2 bases; junction bases not matched to a gene: 9. CDR1 and CDR2 from the germline V gene are SGDLS and YYNGEE. The full variable domain, completed using reference TRBV9 and TRBJ2-2, is DSGVTQTPKHLITATGQRVTLRCSPRSGDLSVYWYQQSLDQGLQFLIQYYNGEERAKGNILERFSAQQFPDLHSELNLSSLELGDSALYFCASSVGTSSGRNTGELFFGEGSRLTVL.

The rearrangement uses TRBV7-9 and TRBJ1-4, with 9 nucleotides matching TRBD1. The CDR3 is made up of 16 amino acids. CDR1 is SEHNR, CDR2 FQNEAQ, per germline (reference sequence). V lost 3 bases and J lost 8; bases outside the gene matches: 10. CDR3 amino acids: CASSFLSTGGWEKLFF. In DNA, the CDR3 is TGTGCCAGCAGCTTCCTATCGACAGGGGGATGGGAAAAACTGTTTTTT.

This clone appeared a single time. V is TRBV28 and J is TRBJ2-5, with TRBD2 matching 14 bases. The V gene's germline CDR1 is MDHEN and CDR2 SYDVKM. J gave up 5 bases and V 7 bases, and 12 bases lay outside the gene matches. The CDR3 loop spans 17 amino acids. The CDR3 protein is CASTPTGLAGVQETQYF. The CDR3 nucleotides are TGTGCCAGCACACCTACGGGACTAGCGGGAGTACAGGAGACCCAGTACTTC.

The chain carries TRBV7-2 and TRBJ2-7; D is ambiguous. Germline lookup yields CDR1 SGHTA and CDR2 FQGNSA. The CDR3 consists of 13 residues. V was shortened by 6 bases and J by 3 bases, with 12 bases between the two germline ends. In nucleotides, the CDR3 is TGTGCCAGCAGTCGAGGCGAGGACTACGAGCAGTACTTC. Residues: CASSRGEDYEQYF.

The chain joins TRBV18 to TRBJ2-4; D gene ambiguous. The germline V and J ends were trimmed by 5 bases and 7 bases, with 6 bases remaining between them. Germline values: CDR1 KGHSH, CDR2 LQKENI. The CDR3 length is 11 residues. CDR3: CASSTSNIQYF. The CDR3 DNA reads TGTGCCAGCTCAACAAGTAACATTCAGTACTTC.

This rearrangement joins TRBV10-2 to TRBJ2-3, with TRBD2 identical over 8 bases. The CDR3 length is 14 residues. CDR1 is WSHSY, CDR2 SAAADI, per germline. V shed 10 bases, J shed 4 bases, and the junction held 10 bases outside the gene matches. CDR3 protein: CATSDPAGADTQYF. CDR3 in DNA: TGCGCCACCAGCGACCCAGCGGGGGCAGATACGCAGTATTTT.

The chain joins TRBV11-3 to TRBJ2-1; tentatively, D is TRBD2 (6 bases). Trimming cost V 1 base and J 2 bases, with 9 bases left between them. This CDR3 comprises 15 residues. Germline loops: CDR1 SGHNT, CDR2 YENEEA. CDR3 residues: CASSLGRGPYNEQFF. The CDR3 nucleotides read TGTGCCAGCAGCTTAGGGCGGGGCCCCTACAATGAGCAGTTCTTC.

V usage is TRBV1 and J usage is TRBJ2-3; the D call in the table, TRBD2, was not verified against the DNA. TRBV1 is a documented pseudogene. This CDR3 region has 16 residues. The CDR3 protein is CTSSQPTSMTSLPQYF. As DNA, the CDR3 is TGCACCAGCAGCCAACCCACCTCAATGACTAGTCTGCCGCAGTATTTT.

This clone is a singleton in its sample. The V call is TRBV28, the J call TRBJ2-1; TRBD1 is a possible D gene (6 bases). The CDR3 covers 14 residues. The germline V gene has CDR1 MDHEN and CDR2 SYDVKM. Trimming cost V 11 bases and J 2 bases, with 16 bases left between them. The CDR3 reads CALTRGTAYNEQFF. CDR3 DNA sequence: TGTGCCCTTACTAGGGGGACCGCCTACAATGAGCAGTTCTTC.

The chain employs TRBV7-8 and TRBJ2-6, with 7 bases matching TRBD1. V shed 4 bases, J shed 5 bases, and the junction held 14 bases outside the gene matches. This CDR3 region has 18 residues. Looked up from germline, CDR1 is SGHVS and CDR2 is FQNEAQ. The CDR3 sequence is CASSSLGGQGQRANVLTF. The DNA for the CDR3 is TGTGCCAGCAGCTCCCTAGGGGGCCAGGGGCAGAGGGCCAACGTCCTGACTTTC.